This passage covers 19 T cell receptor beta chains from one sample sequenced in a study of T cell changes during pregnancy in multiple sclerosis. Here immunoSEQ multiplex PCR was the method, and the copy in TCRdb shows in-frame clones only, minus some. The repertoire holds 38,000 or so clones, with 90% as singletons. Sequences were derived from CD4+ T cells from peripheral blood mononuclear cells, sampled in the second trimester of pregnancy. The receptors come from a female donor with multiple sclerosis, enrolled in a pregnancy study.

The chain uses TRBV18 and TRBJ2-1; 9 bases match TRBD2. V trimming: 1 base; J trimming: 7 bases; junction bases outside the gene matches: 5. The CDR3 length is 15 residues. Per germline, CDR1 KGHSH and CDR2 LQKENI. The CDR3 is CASSPLAGEANEQFF. The CDR3 bases are TGTGCCAGCTCACCACTAGCGGGGGAAGCAAATGAGCAGTTCTTC.

This rearrangement joins TRBV4-3 to TRBJ1-1, with D tentatively TRBD1 (5 bases). The germline gives CDR1 LGHNA, CDR2 YSLEER. The CDR3 runs 12 residues. V shed 4 bases and J shed 4 bases, with 7 bases lying between them. This chain's CDR3 is CASSPGGTEAFF. CDR3 bases: TGCGCCAGCAGCCCGGGGGGCACTGAAGCTTTCTTT.

This clone showed up just once. The chain uses TRBV27 and TRBJ1-6; TRBD1 matches at 8 bases. The V and J ends lost 7 bases and 10 bases, in that order; junction bases with no gene match: 9. The CDR3 consists of 14 residues. Germline loops: CDR1 MNHEY, CDR2 SMNVEV (reference sequence). DNA for the CDR3: TGTGCCAGCATCAAGGACAGGGAGGAATCACCCCTCCACTTT. Its translation: CASIKDREESPLHF.

The rearrangement joins TRBV9 to TRBJ2-2; 7 bases map to TRBD2. This CDR3 region has 16 residues. The trim removed 6 bases at V and 4 bases at J, leaving 12 bases unmatched. Germline CDR1 and CDR2: SGDLS and YYNGEE. CDR3 sequence: CASNREVIPSTGELFF. Here the CDR3 DNA reads TGTGCCAGCAACCGGGAGGTCATTCCGAGCACCGGGGAGCTGTTTTTT.

V is TRBV5-1 and J is TRBJ2-1; 7 nucleotides line up with TRBD1. CDR1 is SGHRS and CDR2 is YFSETQ in the germline V gene. This CDR3 contains 15 residues. V trimming: 0 bases; J trimming: 8 bases; junction bases outside the gene matches: 8. The CDR3 bases are TGCGCCAGCAGCTTGGCCGGACAGGTCTTCGATGAGCAGTTCTTC. This encodes CASSLAGQVFDEQFF.

The chain links TRBV2 to TRBJ1-2, with TRBD1 identical over 8 bases. The trim removed 8 bases at V and 2 bases at J, leaving 13 bases unmatched. This CDR3 is built from 16 residues. Germline loops: CDR1 SNHLY, CDR2 FYNNEI. The CDR3 coding sequence is TGTGCCAGCGCGGGAGCCGGGACAGGTACAAACTATGGCTACACCTTC. Translated, it gives CASAGAGTGTNYGYTF. The whole variable domain, filled in from reference TRBV2 and TRBJ1-2, reads EPEVTQTPSHQVTQMGQEVILRCVPISNHLYFYWYRQILGQKVEFLVSFYNNEISEKSEIFDDQFSVERPDGSNFTLKIRSTKLEDSAMYFCASAGAGTGTNYGYTFGSGTRLTVV.

The chain couples TRBV21-1 to TRBJ2-4; TRBD1 is the table's D call, not checked against the DNA. TRBV21-1 is deemed a pseudogene. The CDR3 contains 17 residues. The CDR3 is CASGPTGGKRAKNIQYF. The CDR3 nucleotides read TGTGCCAGCGGACCGACAGGGGGCAAAAGGGCCAAAAACATTCAGTACTTC.

This clone was counted a single time. The chain is built from TRBV6-5 and TRBJ2-7; D is uncertain. With 5 bases removed from V and 2 bases from J, the gap between germline ends came to 10 bases. From germline, CDR1 is MNHEY and CDR2 SVGAGI. The CDR3 sequence is 13 residues long. The CDR3 DNA follows: TGTGCCAGCAGTCAAGCGCAAACCTACGAGCAGTACTTC. Amino acid sequence: CASSQAQTYEQYF.

V is TRBV18 and J is TRBJ2-6; TRBD1 is a possible D gene (5 bases). CDR3 length equals 19 residues. CDR1 is KGHSH, CDR2 LQKENI, per germline. Trimming left V 3 bases short and J 0 bases short, with 18 bases between. The CDR3: CASSPFRPGSGSGANVLTF. CDR3 nucleotide sequence: TGTGCCAGCTCACCCTTCCGGCCAGGGTCCGGCTCTGGGGCCAACGTCCTGACTTTC.

Worth noting for this clone: Other DNA sequences in the sample encode the same CDR3. The chain combines TRBV29-1 with TRBJ2-5; the match to TRBD1 covers 7 bases. After removal of 7 bases from V and 1 base from J, the junction contained 3 bases not matched to a gene. The germline gives CDR1 SQVTM, CDR2 ANQGSEA. The CDR3 has 12 amino acids. The CDR3 nucleotides read TGCAGCGCCCGGACAGGCCAAGAGACCCAGTACTTC. Translation: CSARTGQETQYF.

V usage is TRBV5-1 and J usage is TRBJ2-3; D might be TRBD2 (6 bases). Germline V gives CDR1 SGHRS, CDR2 YFSETQ. The CDR3 sequence is 15 residues long. The ends were cut back, 1 base at V and 5 bases at J, with 14 bases in the middle. CDR3 amino acids: CASSLQELGGDTQYF. CDR3 DNA: TGCGCCAGCAGCTTGCAGGAGTTGGGGGGAGATACGCAGTATTTT.

The V gene is TRBV29-1, the J gene TRBJ1-1, with TRBD1 identical over 7 bases. This CDR3 is built from 12 residues. V shed 5 bases, J shed 10 bases, and the junction held 10 bases outside the gene matches. Germline values: CDR1 SQVTM, CDR2 ANQGSEA. For the CDR3, the DNA is TGCAGCGTTAGGGGTGAGGGGGCGGTAGCTTTCTTT. Translating it yields CSVRGEGAVAFF.

The chain uses TRBV29-1 and TRBJ2-1; perhaps TRBD2 as D (6 bases). This CDR3 has 14 residues. Per germline, CDR1 SQVTM and CDR2 ANQGSEA. The germline V and J ends were trimmed by 4 bases and 3 bases, with 13 bases remaining between them. The CDR3, as DNA: TGCAGCGTTGGCGGGGCGAGAGGCTACAATGAGCAGTTCTTC. Protein: CSVGGARGYNEQFF.

This clone was detected only a few times. The chain couples TRBV2 to TRBJ1-3, with TRBD1 matching 8 bases. CDR3 length: 13 residues. Germline V lookup: CDR1 SNHLY, CDR2 FYNNEI. With V trimmed by 10 bases and J by 2 bases, 4 bases remained unmatched. In DNA, the CDR3 is TGTGCCATCTCCAGGGGGCCTGGAAACACCATATATTTT. This codes for CAISRGPGNTIYF. Full variable domain (missing parts from reference TRBV2 and TRBJ1-3): EPEVTQTPSHQVTQMGQEVILRCVPISNHLYFYWYRQILGQKVEFLVSFYNNEISEKSEIFDDQFSVERPDGSNFTLKIRSTKLEDSAMYFCAISRGPGNTIYFGEGSWLTVV.

This chain uses TRBV4-2 with TRBJ1-1; the D gene is possibly TRBD1 (6 bases). This CDR3 contains 12 residues. Germline V gives CDR1 LGHNA, CDR2 YNFKEQ. Trimming took 4 bases from V and 5 from J, leaving 8 bases between them. The CDR3 loop is CASSRTGTEAFF. For the CDR3, the DNA is TGTGCCAGCAGCCGCACAGGGACTGAAGCTTTCTTT.

The V call is TRBV6-6, the J call TRBJ1-5; D is ambiguous. The CDR3 is made up of 13 amino acids. Between the trimmed V and J ends, which lost 10 bases and 7 bases, there was a span of 17 bases. Germline V gives CDR1 MNHNY, CDR2 SVGAGI (reference sequence). CDR3 sequence: CATAQRGSQPQHF. The CDR3 nucleotides read TGTGCCACCGCTCAGCGGGGTAGCCAGCCCCAGCATTTT.

The gene calls are TRBV5-1 and TRBJ2-3, with 9 bases aligning to TRBD2. V gave up 5 bases and J gave up 4 bases; unmatched junction bases: 8. The CDR3 contains 15 residues. The germline V gene has CDR1 SGHRS and CDR2 YFSETQ. CDR3: CASSSTSGGADTQYF. The CDR3 DNA sequence: TGCGCCAGCAGTTCGACTAGCGGAGGCGCAGATACGCAGTATTTT.

The chain employs TRBV5-1 and TRBJ2-7, with 8 positions matching TRBD2. The CDR3 is made up of 15 amino acids. Trimming took 2 bases from V and 2 from J; bases not matched to a gene: 6. The germline gives CDR1 SGHRS, CDR2 YFSETQ. The CDR3 sequence: CASSFSLAVPYEQYF. For the CDR3, the DNA is TGCGCCAGCAGCTTCTCACTAGCGGTCCCCTACGAGCAGTACTTC.

This chain connects TRBV6-1 to TRBJ1-5; D gene uncertain. The germline V gene encodes CDR1 MNHNS and CDR2 SASEGT. The CDR3 spans 13 residues. Trimming took 7 bases from V and 4 from J, leaving 11 bases between them. The CDR3 sequence: CASTRRTNQPQHF. CDR3 coding DNA: TGTGCCAGCACCCGCAGGACTAATCAGCCCCAGCATTTT.